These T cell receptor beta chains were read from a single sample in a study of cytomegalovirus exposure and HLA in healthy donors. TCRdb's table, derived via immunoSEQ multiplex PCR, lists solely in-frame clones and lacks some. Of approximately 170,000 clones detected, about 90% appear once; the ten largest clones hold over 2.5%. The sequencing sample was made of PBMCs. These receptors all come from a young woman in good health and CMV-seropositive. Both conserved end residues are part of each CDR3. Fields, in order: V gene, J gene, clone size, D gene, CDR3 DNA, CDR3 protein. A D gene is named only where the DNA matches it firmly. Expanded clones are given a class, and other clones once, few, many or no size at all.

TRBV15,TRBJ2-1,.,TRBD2,TGTGCCACCAGCAGAGATTTTCTAGCGGGAGGTTCCTACAATGAGCAGTTCTTC,CATSRDFLAGGSYNEQFF
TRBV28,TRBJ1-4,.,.,TGTGCCAGCAGTTTAGTCGCAACTAATGAAAAACTGTTTTTT,CASSLVATNEKLFF
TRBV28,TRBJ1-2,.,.,TGTGCCAGCAGCCCCTCAGGGTCACCCATTGGCTACACCTTC,CASSPSGSPIGYTF
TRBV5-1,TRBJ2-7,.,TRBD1,TGCGCCAGCAGCATTGGAGTTCGGACAGGGAGCTCCTACGAGCAGTACTTC,CASSIGVRTGSSYEQYF
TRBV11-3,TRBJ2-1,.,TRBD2,TGTGCCAGCAGCTCCGACCGACTAGCGGGGGTGAGCTCCTACAATGAGCAGTTCTTC,CASSSDRLAGVSSYNEQFF
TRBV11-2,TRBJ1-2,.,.,TGTGCCAGCAGCTTAATCGGTGATGGCTACACCTTC,CASSLIGDGYTF
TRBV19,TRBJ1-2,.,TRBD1,TGTGCCAGCAGACAGGGGACCTATGGCTACACCTTC,CASRQGTYGYTF
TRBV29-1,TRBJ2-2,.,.,TGCAGCGTTGCAGACAGGCCCACCGGGGAGCTGTTTTTT,CSVADRPTGELFF
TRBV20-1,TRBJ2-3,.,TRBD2,TGCAGTGCCCGGGGGGGGGATACGCAGTATTTT,CSARGGDTQYF
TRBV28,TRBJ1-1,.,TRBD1,TGTGCCAGCAGCCCTACTCCGGGACAGGGAGCTGAAGCTTTCTTT,CASSPTPGQGAEAFF
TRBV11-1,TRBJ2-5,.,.,TGTGCCAGCAGCTTGGAGGGCAGCCACCAAGAGACCCAGTACTTC,CASSLEGSHQETQYF
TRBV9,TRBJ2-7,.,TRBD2,TGTGCCAGCAGCGCGACTAGCGGGAAAGACGAGCAGTACTTC,CASSATSGKDEQYF
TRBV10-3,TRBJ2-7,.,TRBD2,TGTGCCATCAGTGAGGCTAGCGGGGGAAACTACGAGCAGTACTTC,CAISEASGGNYEQYF
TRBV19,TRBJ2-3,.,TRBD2,TGTGCCAGTAGTACCCTGGCGGGGGGGCAGTATTTT,CASSTLAGGQYF
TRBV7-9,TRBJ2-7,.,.,TGTGCCAGCAGCCCTGTACCGGACACCTACGAGCAGTACTTC,CASSPVPDTYEQYF
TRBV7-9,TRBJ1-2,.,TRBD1,TGTGCCAGCAGCTCAAACCGGAACTACTCGGACAGGCTCTATGGCTACACCTTC,CASSSNRNYSDRLYGYTF
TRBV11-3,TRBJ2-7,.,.,TGTGCCAGCAGCTCCTACGCCTACGAGCAGTACTTC,CASSSYAYEQYF
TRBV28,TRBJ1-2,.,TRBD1,TGTGCCAGCAGTTTATGGGACAGGGGGCGCTCGGGTGGCTACACCTTC,CASSLWDRGRSGGYTF
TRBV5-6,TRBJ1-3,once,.,TGTGCCAGCAGCTTGATGGCTCTGTTCGGAAACACCATATATTTT,CASSLMALFGNTIYF
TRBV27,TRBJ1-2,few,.,TGTGCCAGCTCGATGACAGGTTTCAACGGCTACACCTTC,CASSMTGFNGYTF
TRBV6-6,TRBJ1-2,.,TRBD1,TGTGCCAGCGCTGTAGGGGGGAGCAGGGGGAATGGCTACACCTTC,CASAVGGSRGNGYTF
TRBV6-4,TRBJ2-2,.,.,TGTGCCAGCAGTGCGACAGCAACCGGGGAGCTGTTTTTT,CASSATATGELFF
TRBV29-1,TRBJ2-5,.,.,TGCAGCGCGGGGGTAGCGGTCGAGACCCAGTACTTC,CSAGVAVETQYF
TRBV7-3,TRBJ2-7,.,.,TGTGCCAGCAGCTTATCGGGACTGCAACCCTACGAGCAGTACTTC,CASSLSGLQPYEQYF
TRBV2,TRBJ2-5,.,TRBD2,TGTGCCAGCAGCGCGGGACTAGCGGGGGTAGAGACCCAGTACTTC,CASSAGLAGVETQYF
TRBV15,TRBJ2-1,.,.,TGTGCCACCAGCAGAGGTTCGGTCACCCTAGTCAATGAGCAGTTCTTC,CATSRGSVTLVNEQFF
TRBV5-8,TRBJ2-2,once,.,TGTGCCAGCAGCCCCGCGGGACTGGGCACCGGGGAGCTGTTTTTT,CASSPAGLGTGELFF
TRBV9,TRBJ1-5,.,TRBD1,TGTGCCAGCAGCGAGGGACAGGGCGGTCAGCCCCAGCATTTT,CASSEGQGGQPQHF
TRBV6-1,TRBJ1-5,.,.,TGTGCCAGCAGTGAAAGAGGGCTTTGGAATCAGCCCCAGCATTTT,CASSERGLWNQPQHF
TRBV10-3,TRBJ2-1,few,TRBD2,TGTGCCATCAAGCGGGGTCTATACAATGAGCAGTTCTTC,CAIKRGLYNEQFF
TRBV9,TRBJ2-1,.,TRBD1,TGTGCCAGCAGCCCCCGGACAGGGAATTACAATGAGCAGTTCTTC,CASSPRTGNYNEQFF
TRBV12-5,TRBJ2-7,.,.,TGTGCTAGTGGTTTGCCCCAGGGATTGGGCTCCTACGAGCAGTACTTC,CASGLPQGLGSYEQYF